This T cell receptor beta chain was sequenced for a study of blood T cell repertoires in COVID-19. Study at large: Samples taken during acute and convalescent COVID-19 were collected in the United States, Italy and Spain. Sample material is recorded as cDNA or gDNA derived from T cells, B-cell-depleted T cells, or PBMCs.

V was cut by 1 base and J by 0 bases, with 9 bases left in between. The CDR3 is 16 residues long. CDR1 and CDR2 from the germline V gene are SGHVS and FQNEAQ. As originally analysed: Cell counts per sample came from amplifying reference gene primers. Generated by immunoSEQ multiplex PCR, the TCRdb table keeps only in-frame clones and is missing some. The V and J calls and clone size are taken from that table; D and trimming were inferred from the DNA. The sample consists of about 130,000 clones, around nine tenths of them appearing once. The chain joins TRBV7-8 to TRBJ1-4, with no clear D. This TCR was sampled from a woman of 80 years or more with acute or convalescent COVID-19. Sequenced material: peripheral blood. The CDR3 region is CASSLGTVATNEKLFF. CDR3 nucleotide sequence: TGTGCCAGCAGCTTAGGAACGGTAGCAACTAATGAAAAACTGTTTTTT.